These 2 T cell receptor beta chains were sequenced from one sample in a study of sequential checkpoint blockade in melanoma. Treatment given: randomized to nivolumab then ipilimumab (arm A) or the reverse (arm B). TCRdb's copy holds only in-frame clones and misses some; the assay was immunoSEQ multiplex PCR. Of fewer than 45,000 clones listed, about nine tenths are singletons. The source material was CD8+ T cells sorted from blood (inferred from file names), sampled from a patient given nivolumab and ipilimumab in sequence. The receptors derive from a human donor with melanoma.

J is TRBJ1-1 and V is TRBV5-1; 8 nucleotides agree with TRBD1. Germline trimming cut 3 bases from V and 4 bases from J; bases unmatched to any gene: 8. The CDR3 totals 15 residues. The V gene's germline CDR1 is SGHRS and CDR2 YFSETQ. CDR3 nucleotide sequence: TGCGCCAGCAGCTGGGGGACAGGTTCGGTCACTGAAGCTTTCTTT. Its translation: CASSWGTGSVTEAFF.

The CDR3 coding sequence is TGCAGCGGATTCACAGCTGCTAACTATGGCTACACCTTC. Its protein product is CSGFTAANYGYTF. The J gene is TRBJ1-2, the V gene TRBV29-1; D is undetermined. The CDR3 runs 13 residues. The germline CDR1 and CDR2 sequences are SQVTM and ANQGSEA. With 7 bases removed from V and 0 bases from J, the gap between germline ends came to 12 bases.